The T cell receptor beta chain described here comes from a study of radiotherapy plus CTLA-4 blockade in lung cancer. Participants had chemo-refractory metastatic non-small-cell lung cancer and were treated with focal radiation plus ipilimumab CTLA-4 blockade. To note about this clone: Its target is unknown.

Whole-study findings and limits: Among blood TCR repertoires after radiotherapy plus ipilimumab, tumor-derived clones expanded. Best predicting response, reportedly, were early blood T cell clone dynamics, with interferon-beta.

Libraries were prepared by immunoSEQ multiplex PCR; TCRdb keeps only in-frame clonotypes and omits some of them. Counted here are about 88,000 clones, approximately 75% occurring once; the ten biggest clones make up over 12%. V lost 0 bases, J lost 3 bases, and 13 bases lay in between. CDR3 size: 16 residues. Germline CDR1 and CDR2: SGHRS and YFSETQ. The material was peripheral blood, obtained from a patient treated with radiotherapy plus ipilimumab. The TCR originated in a human donor with non-small cell lung cancer that progressed on radiotherapy plus ipilimumab. J is TRBJ2-1 and V is TRBV5-1; D might be TRBD2 (6 bases). The DNA for the CDR3 is TGCGCCAGCAGCTTGGCAGCGGGCTCCATCTACAATGAGCAGTTCTTC. The encoded protein is CASSLAAGSIYNEQFF.